The 13 T cell receptor beta chains listed next were all sequenced from one sample in a study of human T cells and chemical hapten exposure (dated by TCRdb to the early 2020s). Libraries were built with RACE. Sequencing was carried out with a NextSeq 500. TCRdb handled the public reads itself, with Q25 trimming in fastp and clone calling in MiXCR, and kept productive beta chains. When rows share a CDR3 protein, they turn into one entry using the most common DNA and genes. The sample table records about 61,000 distinct CDR3 sequences; around 6.6% of these occur just once. The ten largest clones represent over 1.5% of the sample. Explained via the paper, the time point label denotes: pre-sensitization, week 0. The treatment or condition label here, explained by the study, means: therapeutic diphenylcyclopropenone sensitization with weekly scalp DPC. This specimen consisted of whole blood, obtained in connection with sensitization to the hapten diphenylcyclopropenone (DPC). The source is a woman aged 25 to 45 with alopecia areata. Some clones in this sample may be carry-over from other donors' samples.

This clonotype was picked up many times. The chain combines TRBV12-3 or TRBV12-4 with TRBJ2-7, with 12 bases matching TRBD1. This CDR3 contains 14 residues. Losses at the gene ends were 4 bases for V and 7 bases for J; bases not matched to a gene: 5. Here the CDR3 DNA reads TGTGCCAGCAGTTCGGGACAGGGGGCGGGGGAGCAGTACTTC. Amino acids: CASSSGQGAGEQYF.

The table lists this clonotype with many counts. V is TRBV7-6 and J is TRBJ2-3; no reliable D call. The V end was cut by 0 bases, the J end by 4 bases, with 8 bases between. The length of the CDR3 is 14 residues. Germline CDR1 reads SGHVS; CDR2 reads FNYEAQ. CDR3 in DNA: TGTGCCAGCAGCTTAGCGCCCTCAGCAGATACGCAGTATTTT. It yields the protein CASSLAPSADTQYF.

This clonotype was recorded a few times. V is TRBV7-9 and J is TRBJ1-1; D not certain. Germline lookup yields CDR1 SEHNR and CDR2 FQNEAQ (reference sequence). The CDR3 is 10 residues long. V gave up 6 bases and J gave up 5 bases, with 4 bases separating them. The chain's CDR3 is CASSRTEAFF. In DNA form, the CDR3 reads TGTGCCAGCAGTAGGACTGAAGCTTTCTTT.

This clonotype was observed many times. V and J are TRBV27 and TRBJ2-7; TRBD1 agrees at 7 bases. Germline V gene lookup returns CDR1 MNHEY and CDR2 SMNVEV (reference sequence). V trimming: 8 bases; J trimming: 2 bases; junction bases outside the gene matches: 6. The CDR3 has 13 amino acids. The CDR3 spells CASLGQHPYEQYF. The CDR3 nucleotides read TGTGCCAGCCTGGGACAGCACCCCTACGAGCAGTACTTC.

This sequence joins TRBV6-5 and TRBJ1-1, with 7 nucleotides matching TRBD1. The junction had 11 bases not matched to a gene; V was cut back by 4 bases and J by 3 bases. CDR1 and CDR2 from the germline V gene are MNHEY and SVGAGI. This CDR3 has 16 residues. CDR3 region: CASSSGSQGEYTEAFF. The DNA for the CDR3 is TGTGCCAGCAGTTCGGGTTCTCAGGGGGAGTACACTGAAGCTTTCTTT.

This clonotype was counted many times. J is TRBJ1-6 and V is TRBV7-9; D remains unclear. Trimming stripped 5 bases from V and 8 bases from J, with 13 bases between. Germline V CDR1 and CDR2: SEHNR, FQNEAQ (reference sequence). The CDR3 consists of 14 residues. The CDR3 sequence: CASSPQYKDSPLHF. The CDR3 DNA follows: TGTGCCAGCAGCCCCCAATATAAGGATTCACCCCTCCACTTT.

CDR3 coding DNA: TGCGCCAGCAGTAAAACGGGACAGGTTAGCACTGAAGCTTTCTTT. It is translated as CASSKTGQVSTEAFF. The V and J genes are TRBV5-1 and TRBJ1-1, with 8 bases identical to TRBD1. Germline V gene data show CDR1 as SGHRS and CDR2 as YFSETQ. The CDR3 is 15 amino acids. After removal of 5 bases from V and 4 bases from J, the junction contained 10 bases not matched to a gene.

This clonotype was found many times. This chain joins TRBV5-5 and TRBJ1-4; possibly TRBD1 for D (5 bases). The CDR3 extends over 16 amino acids. Germline V gene sequence: CDR1 SGHKS, CDR2 YYEKEE (reference sequence). The V gene lost 3 bases and the J gene lost 10 bases, with 22 bases spanning the gap. The DNA of the CDR3 is TGTGCCAGCAGCTACCAGGTATCCTTCGGCGGGGGAAAACTGTTTTTT. Amino acid sequence: CASSYQVSFGGGKLFF.

This clonotype was seen many times. The chain recombines TRBV5-1 with TRBJ1-1, with 10 nucleotides matching TRBD1. There are 16 residues in the CDR3. Germline CDR1 and CDR2: SGHRS and YFSETQ. Trimming at V came to 4 bases and at J to 7 bases, leaving 13 bases not matched to a gene. As DNA, the CDR3 is TGCGCCAGCAGCGACACCGGGACAGGGGTCGCCGATGAAGCTTTCTTT. Protein: CASSDTGTGVADEAFF. Drawing the rest from reference TRBV5-1 and TRBJ1-1, the complete variable domain is KAGVTQTPRYLIKTRGQQVTLSCSPISGHRSVSWYQQTPGQGLQFLFEYFSETQRNKGNFPGRFSGRQFSNSRSEMNVSTLELGDSALYLCASSDTGTGVADEAFFGQGTRLTVV.

CDR3 loop: CASSRTGAGEPQHF. The DNA for the CDR3 is TGTGCCAGCAGTCGGACAGGCGCAGGGGAGCCCCAGCATTTT. V and J are TRBV2 and TRBJ1-5; 7 bases align to TRBD1. The CDR3 has 14 amino acids. Germline trimming cut 5 bases from V and 8 bases from J; bases unmatched to any gene: 9. Germline CDR1 and CDR2: SNHLY and FYNNEI.

This clonotype was seen repeatedly, ten times or more. The chain employs TRBV11-1 and TRBJ2-1; TRBD1 aligns across 8 bases. V was clipped by 4 bases and J by 8 bases; unmatched bases: 4. The CDR3 runs 13 residues. Germline V CDR1 and CDR2: SGHAT, FQDESV (reference sequence). This chain's CDR3 is CASSSTGVDEQFF. The CDR3 DNA reads as TGTGCCAGCAGCTCGACAGGGGTCGATGAGCAGTTCTTC.

In its sample, this clonotype was seen many times. V gene TRBV29-1 combines with J gene TRBJ1-1; no clear D gene. The germline V gene has CDR1 SQVTM and CDR2 ANQGSEA. V dropped 7 bases and J dropped 5 bases, with 17 bases sitting between them. CDR3 size: 13 residues. The CDR3 region is CSGVWGGGTEAFF. CDR3 DNA: TGCAGCGGTGTATGGGGAGGTGGGACTGAAGCTTTCTTT.

This clonotype turned up a few times. The gene calls are TRBV7-2 and TRBJ1-1, with unresolved D. This CDR3 is built from 14 residues. CDR1 is SGHTA and CDR2 is FQGNSA in the germline V gene. Trimming left V 2 bases short and J 5 bases short, with 12 bases between. CDR3 in amino acids: CASSLRRLGTEAFF. CDR3 in DNA: TGTGCCAGCAGCTTACGTCGGCTGGGAACTGAAGCTTTCTTT.